The 19 T cell receptor beta chains in this list originate from one sample, sequenced in a study of OX40 agonist ivuxolimab in advanced cancers. The table came from immunoSEQ multiplex PCR; TCRdb's copy has only in-frame clones and leaves some out. The table shows 30,000 to 45,000 clones, with 82% occurring only once. The material was CD4+ or CD8+ T cells sorted from blood, obtained in a trial of the OX40 agonist ivuxolimab. The receptors originated from an adult with an advanced solid tumor such as melanoma, head and neck, liver or kidney cancer.

This clone has just one count. The chain carries TRBV4-1 and TRBJ1-1; no clear D. V lost 3 bases and J 8 bases, leaving 10 bases between the germline ends. The CDR3 has 12 amino acids. Germline V CDR1 and CDR2: MGHRA, YSYEKL. The CDR3 bases are TGCGCCAGCAGCCACCAGACGAGGGAAGCTTTCTTT. Translated: CASSHQTREAFF.

This chain joins TRBV11-2 and TRBJ1-1; D may be TRBD1 (5 bases). This CDR3 is built from 15 residues. V gave up 3 bases and J gave up 0 bases, with 11 bases separating them. Germline V gene lookup returns CDR1 SGHAT and CDR2 FQNNGV. The CDR3 protein is CASSFSGRLNTEAFF. CDR3 in DNA: TGTGCCAGCAGCTTCTCGGGACGGTTGAACACTGAAGCTTTCTTT.

V usage is TRBV5-6 and J usage is TRBJ1-4; the D is unclear. Looked up from germline, CDR1 is SGHDT and CDR2 is YYEEEE. The CDR3 runs 15 residues. The germline V and J ends were trimmed by 1 base and 3 bases, with 10 bases remaining between them. CDR3 protein: CASSLRAGSNEKLFF. CDR3 DNA sequence: TGTGCCAGCAGCTTGCGGGCAGGCTCTAATGAAAAACTGTTTTTT.

V gene TRBV7-9 combines with J gene TRBJ1-3; 12 bases are shared with TRBD1. The CDR3 runs 18 residues. The germline CDR1 and CDR2 sequences are SEHNR and FQNEAQ (reference sequence). V lost 3 bases to trimming and J lost 2 bases; unmatched junction nucleotides: 8. The CDR3 is CASSFDPRDRGPGNTIYF. The CDR3 DNA is TGTGCCAGCAGCTTTGATCCCCGGGACAGGGGGCCTGGAAACACCATATATTTT.

This chain uses TRBV2 with TRBJ2-3; D is uncertain. CDR1 and CDR2 from the germline V gene are SNHLY and FYNNEI. V lost 2 bases and J lost 1, with 7 bases in between. The CDR3 has 14 amino acids. The chain's CDR3 is CASSETQGTDTQYF. CDR3 DNA: TGTGCCAGCAGTGAAACGCAGGGCACAGATACGCAGTATTTT.

This clone showed up just a few times. CDR3 amino acids: CASSWLDRDNSPLHF. The CDR3 coding sequence is TGCGCCAGCAGCTGGTTGGACAGGGATAATTCACCCCTCCACTTT. The J gene is TRBJ1-6, the V gene TRBV5-1; 8 positions agree with TRBD1. The germline gives CDR1 SGHRS, CDR2 YFSETQ. Trimming at V came to 3 bases and at J to 5 bases, leaving 4 bases not matched to a gene. The CDR3 is 15 amino acids.

This clone has only a few counts. The chain carries TRBV5-4 and TRBJ1-2, with 7 nucleotides matching TRBD1. J gave up 1 base and V 4 bases, and 7 bases lay outside the gene matches. Germline V gene sequence: CDR1 SGHNT, CDR2 YYREEE (reference sequence). This CDR3 has 15 residues. DNA for the CDR3: TGTGCCAGCAGCCCGGGACAGAACTTTAACTATGGCTACACCTTC. Amino acids: CASSPGQNFNYGYTF.

The chain employs TRBV4-1 and TRBJ2-1; TRBD2 matches 7 bases. Trimming cost V 1 base and J 4 bases; bases outside gene matches: 7. The length of the CDR3 is 16 residues. Germline CDR1 and CDR2: MGHRA and YSYEKL. The CDR3 loop is CASSQGRGLPYNEQFF. Here the CDR3 DNA reads TGCGCCAGCAGCCAAGGAAGGGGACTACCGTACAATGAGCAGTTCTTC.

The chain links TRBV11-2 to TRBJ1-2; D gene uncertain. Germline V gene sequence: CDR1 SGHAT, CDR2 FQNNGV. The CDR3 covers 14 residues. Trimming removed 1 base at V and 8 bases at J, with 14 bases between. DNA for the CDR3: TGTGCCAGCAGCTTAGTCCCGGGTTTTGAGGGCTACACCTTC. It codes for CASSLVPGFEGYTF.

The CDR3 bases are TGTGCCAGTAGTCCAAGGACAGCTTACGAGCAGTACTTC. Translating gives CASSPRTAYEQYF. The rearrangement uses TRBV19 and TRBJ2-5; tentative D call: TRBD1 (6 bases). The J call could be wrong; TRBJ2-7 is a better fit for the DNA end. CDR3 length: 13 residues. Germline CDR1 is LNHDA and CDR2 is SQIVND (reference sequence).

This rearrangement joins TRBV5-1 to TRBJ1-3; D not certain. The germline gives CDR1 SGHRS, CDR2 YFSETQ. This CDR3 spans 14 amino acids. The V end was cut by 2 bases, the J end by 4 bases, with 10 bases between. The CDR3 here is CASSLDEAGNTIYF. As DNA, the CDR3 is TGCGCCAGCAGCTTAGACGAGGCCGGAAACACCATATATTTT.

The V and J genes are TRBV11-2 and TRBJ1-2; TRBD1 might be the D (5 bases). The V and J ends lost 5 bases and 5 bases respectively, with 15 bases between them. CDR1 and CDR2 from the germline V gene are SGHAT and FQNNGV. This CDR3 has 14 residues. The CDR3: CASSPFGGLYGYTF. The CDR3 DNA reads as TGTGCCAGCAGCCCGTTCGGGGGACTGTATGGCTACACCTTC.

The gene calls are TRBV7-6 and TRBJ1-1; TRBD1 is a possible D gene (6 bases). The V end lost 5 bases, the J end lost 2 bases, and 9 bases lay between the germline ends. The CDR3 contains 13 residues. Germline CDR1 is SGHVS and CDR2 is FNYEAQ. The CDR3 here is CASSLQGNTEAFF. CDR3 coding DNA: TGTGCCAGCAGCCTACAGGGTAACACTGAAGCTTTCTTT.

The chain joins TRBV2 to TRBJ2-3; D is possibly TRBD1 or TRBD2 (5 bases each). V was cut by 5 bases and J by 3 bases, with 15 bases left in between. The V gene's germline CDR1 is SNHLY and CDR2 FYNNEI. The CDR3 runs 15 residues. As DNA, the CDR3 is TGTGCCAGCAGTCGGGAAAGGGGAGTTACAGATACGCAGTATTTT. Amino acids: CASSRERGVTDTQYF.

CDR3 residues: CAWSRDQNSPLHF. The CDR3 nucleotides are TGTGCCTGGAGCCGGGACCAGAATTCACCCCTCCACTTT. V and J are TRBV30 and TRBJ1-6; TRBD1 might be the D (5 bases). V was shortened by 3 bases and J by 7 bases, with 10 bases between the two germline ends. This CDR3 has 13 amino acids. Germline V gene lookup returns CDR1 GTSNPN and CDR2 SVGIG (reference sequence).

The V call is TRBV27, the J call TRBJ2-7; D might be TRBD1 or TRBD2, each matching 6 bases. CDR3 length equals 13 residues. Germline V gene data show CDR1 as MNHEY and CDR2 as SMNVEV (reference sequence). V dropped 2 bases and J dropped 7 bases, with 12 bases sitting between them. The CDR3 here is CASSLQGRGEQYF. In nucleotides, the CDR3 is TGTGCCAGCAGTTTACAGGGGCGGGGTGAGCAGTACTTC.

The chain joins TRBV5-1 to TRBJ2-3; perhaps D is TRBD1 or TRBD2 (5 bases each). Germline loops: CDR1 SGHRS, CDR2 YFSETQ. V was trimmed by 0 bases and J by 4 bases, leaving 9 bases between them. The CDR3 length is 14 residues. As DNA, the CDR3 is TGCGCCAGCAGCTTGGGGGGGTATCCAGATACGCAGTATTTT. It encodes CASSLGGYPDTQYF. Complete variable domain (other parts from reference TRBV5-1 and TRBJ2-3): KAGVTQTPRYLIKTRGQQVTLSCSPISGHRSVSWYQQTPGQGLQFLFEYFSETQRNKGNFPGRFSGRQFSNSRSEMNVSTLELGDSALYLCASSLGGYPDTQYFGPGTRLTVL.

CDR3 region: CASSLGPMNTEAFF. The CDR3 DNA sequence: TGTGCCAGCAGCTTAGGCCCGATGAACACTGAAGCTTTCTTT. The chain combines TRBV7-3 with TRBJ1-1, with D unclear. The CDR3 runs to 14 residues. CDR1 and CDR2 from the germline V gene are SGHTA and FQGTGA. With 2 bases removed from V and 0 bases from J, the gap between germline ends came to 7 bases.

Here the CDR3 DNA reads TGTGCCTGGACAGGGGGCGTGTACGAGCAGTACTTC. Translating gives CAWTGGVYEQYF. V usage is TRBV30 and J usage is TRBJ2-7; TRBD1 agrees at 8 bases. Unmatched junction bases numbered 3, after V lost 4 bases and J lost 4 bases. Germline V gene lookup returns CDR1 GTSNPN and CDR2 SVGIG (reference sequence). The CDR3 spans 12 residues.